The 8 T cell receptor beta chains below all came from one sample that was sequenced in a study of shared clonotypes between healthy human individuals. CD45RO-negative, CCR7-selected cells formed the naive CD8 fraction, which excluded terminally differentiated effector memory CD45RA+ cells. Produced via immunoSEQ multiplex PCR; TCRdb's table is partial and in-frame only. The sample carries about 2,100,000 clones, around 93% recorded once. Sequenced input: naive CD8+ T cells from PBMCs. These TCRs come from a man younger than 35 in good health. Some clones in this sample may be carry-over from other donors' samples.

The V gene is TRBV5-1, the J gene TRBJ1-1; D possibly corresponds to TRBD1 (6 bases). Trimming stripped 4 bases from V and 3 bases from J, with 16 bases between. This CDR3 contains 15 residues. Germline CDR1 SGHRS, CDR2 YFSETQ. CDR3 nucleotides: TGCGCCAGCAGCCGTACCACAGGGCCCCACACTGAAGCTTTCTTT. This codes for CASSRTTGPHTEAFF.

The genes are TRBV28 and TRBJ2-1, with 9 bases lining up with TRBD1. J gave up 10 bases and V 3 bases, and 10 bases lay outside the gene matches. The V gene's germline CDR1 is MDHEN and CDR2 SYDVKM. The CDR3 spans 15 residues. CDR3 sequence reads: CASSFILGTGSEQFF. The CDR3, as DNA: TGTGCCAGCAGTTTTATTTTGGGGACAGGGAGCGAGCAGTTCTTC.

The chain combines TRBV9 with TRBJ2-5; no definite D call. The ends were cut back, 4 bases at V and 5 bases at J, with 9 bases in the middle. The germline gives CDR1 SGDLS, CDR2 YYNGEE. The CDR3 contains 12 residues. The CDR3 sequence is CASSPNGETQYF. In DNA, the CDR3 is TGTGCCAGCAGCCCGAACGGGGAGACCCAGTACTTC.

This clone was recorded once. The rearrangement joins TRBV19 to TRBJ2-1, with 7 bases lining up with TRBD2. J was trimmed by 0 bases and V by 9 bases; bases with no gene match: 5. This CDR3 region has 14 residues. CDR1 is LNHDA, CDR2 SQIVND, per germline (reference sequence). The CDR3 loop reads CARPRGSSYNEQFF. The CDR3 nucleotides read TGTGCCAGACCCCGCGGGAGCTCCTACAATGAGCAGTTCTTC. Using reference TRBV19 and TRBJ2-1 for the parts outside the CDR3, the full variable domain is DGGITQSPKYLFRKEGQNVTLSCEQNLNHDAMYWYRQDPGQGLRLIYYSQIVNDFQKGDIAEGYSVSREKKESFPLTVTSAQKNPTAFYLCARPRGSSYNEQFFGPGTRLTVL.

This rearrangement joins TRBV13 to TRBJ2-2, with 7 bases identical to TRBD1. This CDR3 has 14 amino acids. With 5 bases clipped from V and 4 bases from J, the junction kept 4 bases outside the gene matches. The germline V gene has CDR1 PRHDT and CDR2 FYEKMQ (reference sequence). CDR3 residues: CASSLGDSTGELFF. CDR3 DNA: TGTGCCAGCAGCCTCGGGGACAGCACCGGGGAGCTGTTTTTT.

The CDR3 DNA reads as TGTGCCAGCAGCCTCGATTTTGGGGCTAAAGACCCCGCGGACACCGGGGAGCTGTTTTTT. It translates to CASSLDFGAKDPADTGELFF. The chain recombines TRBV5-4 with TRBJ2-2; a possible D gene is TRBD1 (5 bases). Trimming took off 4 bases at V and 3 bases at J, with 28 bases between the two ends. In germline, CDR1 is SGHNT, CDR2 YYREEE (reference sequence). This CDR3 comprises 20 residues.

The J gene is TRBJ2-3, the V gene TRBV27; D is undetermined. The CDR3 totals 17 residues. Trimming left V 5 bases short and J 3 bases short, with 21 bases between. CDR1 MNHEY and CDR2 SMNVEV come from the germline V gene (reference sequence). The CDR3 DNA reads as TGTGCCAGCAGTCCGAGACTCCTAATCCCCCGAACAGATACGCAGTATTTT. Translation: CASSPRLLIPRTDTQYF.

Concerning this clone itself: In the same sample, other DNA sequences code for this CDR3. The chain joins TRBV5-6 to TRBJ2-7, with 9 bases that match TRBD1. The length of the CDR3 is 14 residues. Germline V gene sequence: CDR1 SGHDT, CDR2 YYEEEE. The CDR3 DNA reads TGTGCTTCTTCCGTAGGGACAGGGTTTTACGAGCAGTACTTC. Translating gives CASSVGTGFYEQYF.